Included here is one T cell receptor beta chain sequence, with context. The data are from a study of blood T cell repertoires in COVID-19. About the research overall: Sites across the United States, Italy and Spain contributed samples from acute and convalescent COVID-19. T cells, B-cell-depleted T cells, or PBMCs provided the cDNA or gDNA that served as material.

This table comes from immunoSEQ multiplex PCR, and its TCRdb copy is limited to in-frame clones, with some not included. The sample has a few hundred thousand clones; about 91% are singletons. During active infection, Seattle patients enrolled and were then monitored through disease. This receptor was obtained from a woman in her twenties or thirties with COVID-19, enrolled during active disease. What was sequenced was peripheral blood.

This chain's CDR3 is CASGDRGASPLHF. The CDR3, as DNA: TGTGCCAGCGGGGACAGGGGGGCTTCACCCCTCCACTTT. The V call is TRBV19, the J call TRBJ1-6, with TRBD1 identical over 11 bases. V was pared by 9 bases and J by 9 bases, with 4 bases of the junction left unmatched. Germline V gene data show CDR1 as LNHDA and CDR2 as SQIVND (reference sequence). The CDR3 has 13 amino acids. Looking up the rest from reference TRBV19 and TRBJ1-6 gives the full variable domain: DGGITQSPKYLFRKEGQNVTLSCEQNLNHDAMYWYRQDPGQGLRLIYYSQIVNDFQKGDIAEGYSVSREKKESFPLTVTSAQKNPTAFYLCASGDRGASPLHFGNGTRLTVT.